Listed below are T cell receptor beta chains from one sample, sequenced in a study of T cells in localized non-small cell lung cancer. The data were produced by immunoSEQ multiplex PCR, yet TCRdb's version contains in-frame clones alone and is incomplete. The data contain 7,300 or so clones, around 40% of them singletons. This specimen consisted of lung tumor tissue, obtained before any cancer treatment. Source of these receptors: a man between 40 and 70 years old with stage III lung adenocarcinoma. CDR3s include the opening cysteine and the closing phenylalanine or tryptophan. Each record gives: V gene, clone size, J gene, D gene, CDR3 DNA, CDR3 protein. A D gene is named only where the DNA matches it firmly. Clone size is given for some rows only: seen once, a few or many times, or a class if the clone is expanded.

>TRBV14|NA|TRBJ2-5|NA
TGTGCCAGCAGCCAAATGGGAGAGACCCAGTACTTC
CASSQMGETQYF
>TRBV18|NA|TRBJ2-4|NA
TGTGCCAGCTCACCCCTTAGGGACTTCGGCATTCAGTACTTC
CASSPLRDFGIQYF
>TRBV2|NA|TRBJ2-5|TRBD2
TGTGCCAGCAGTGAAGTCCTAGCGGGGTTCGGAGAGACCCAGTACTTC
CASSEVLAGFGETQYF
>TRBV18|NA|TRBJ2-5|NA
TGTGCCAGCTCACCTGGACAGCAAGAGACCCAGTACTTC
CASSPGQQETQYF
>TRBV30|NA|TRBJ1-1|NA
TGTGCCTGGAGGGCCGGTATGGCGCAGAACACTGAAGCTTTCTTT
CAWRAGMAQNTEAFF
>TRBV4-1|few|TRBJ2-1|TRBD1
TGCGCCAGCAGCCAAGATCCGGACAGGTACAACAATGAGCAGTTCTTC
CASSQDPDRYNNEQFF
>TRBV30|NA|TRBJ2-1|TRBD1
TGTGCCTGGAGTGTGAGGGGACAGGGATTCCATGAGCAGTTCTTC
CAWSVRGQGFHEQFF
>TRBV6-8|NA|TRBJ1-2|TRBD1
TGTGCCAGCAGTCCCGGGACAGGGGACCATGGCTACACCTTC
CASSPGTGDHGYTF
>TRBV11-3|few|TRBJ2-5|NA
TGTGCCAGCAGCTTAGATGCAGGGGAAGAGACCCAGTACTTC
CASSLDAGEETQYF
>TRBV6-8|medium-sized|TRBJ2-5|NA
TGTGCCAGCAGTGAGAGGGCCCAAGAGACCCAGTACTTC
CASSERAQETQYF
>TRBV4-1|medium-sized|TRBJ2-7|NA
TGCGCCAGCAGCCAAGATCTTTACTCAACCTACGAGCAGTACTTC
CASSQDLYSTYEQYF
>TRBV10-2|few|TRBJ2-1|NA
TGCGCCAGCACAGGTCTCCCACCCAATGAGCAGTTCTTC
CASTGLPPNEQFF
>TRBV6-8|few|TRBJ2-2|TRBD2
TGTGCCAGCAGGGATACTAGCGGGGGGGCCTACACCGGGGAGCTGTTTTTT
CASRDTSGGAYTGELFF
>TRBV10-2|NA|TRBJ2-2|NA
TGCGCCAGCAGCCCGGGACGGGGCACCGGGGAGCTGTTTTTT
CASSPGRGTGELFF
>TRBV11-3|NA|TRBJ1-3|NA
TGTGCCAGCAGCCCCGAGGGACTTGGAAACACCATATATTTT
CASSPEGLGNTIYF
>TRBV23-1|NA|TRBJ1-2|NA
TGCGCCAGCAGTCAATCACCCAGGGAGGGGGGCTACACCTTC
CASSQSPREGGYTF
>TRBV6-8|medium-sized|TRBJ1-5|NA
TGTGCCAGCAGTGGGGAGCACAATCAGCCCCAGCATTTT
CASSGEHNQPQHF
>TRBV7-2|once|TRBJ2-1|TRBD2
TGTGCCAGCAGCACGGCGGGGGGGTTTAATGAGCAGTTCTTC
CASSTAGGFNEQFF
>TRBV19|NA|TRBJ2-2|TRBD2
TGTGTCCCAACTAGCGTAGGGAACACCGGGGAGCTGTTTTTT
CVPTSVGNTGELFF
>TRBV9|few|TRBJ1-1|NA
TGTGCCAGCAGCCCGGGGGAGGGGTTGGCTGAAGCTTTCTTT
CASSPGEGLAEAFF
>TRBV6-8|few|TRBJ1-6|TRBD1
TGTGCCAGCAGAACAGACAGGGGGCTAGGTAATTCACCCCTCCACTTT
CASRTDRGLGNSPLHF
>TRBV10-1|NA|TRBJ2-2|NA
TGCGCCATCGAACAGGTGACCGGGGAGCTGTTTTTT
CAIEQVTGELFF
>TRBV18|NA|TRBJ2-1|NA
TGTGCCAGCTCACTGAGCTCGTGGGATGAGCAGTTCTTC
CASSLSSWDEQFF
>TRBV6-8|NA|TRBJ2-3|TRBD2
TGTGCCATCGGACGGGGGGTGGACACAGATACGCAGTATTTT
CAIGRGVDTDTQYF
>TRBV30|few|TRBJ2-1|NA
TGTGCCTGGAGTGTACTACCGTACAATGAGCAGTTCTTC
CAWSVLPYNEQFF
>TRBV14|NA|TRBJ1-4|NA
TGTGCCAGCAGCCCACGAGCATGGGGGGAAAAACTGTTTTTT
CASSPRAWGEKLFF
>TRBV25-1|NA|TRBJ2-7|NA
TGTGCCAGCAGATCTGGGTTTCAGTACGAGCAGTACTTC
CASRSGFQYEQYF
>TRBV19|NA|TRBJ2-1|NA
TGTGCCAGTAGTCCCATTCAGAACGGGGACTCCTACAATGAGCAGTTCTTC
CASSPIQNGDSYNEQFF
>TRBV30|NA|TRBJ2-2|NA
TGTGCCTGGAGTTCATCCGGGGAGCTGTTTTTT
CAWSSSGELFF
>TRBV9|few|TRBJ2-2|NA
TGTGCCAGCAGCTTAATGTCGGCCGGGGAGCTGTTTTTT
CASSLMSAGELFF
>TRBV29-1|NA|TRBJ1-5|NA
TGCAGCGTTCATCCGGGACCAAATCAGCCCCAGCATTTT
CSVHPGPNQPQHF
>TRBV18|NA|TRBJ2-5|TRBD1
TGTGCCAGCTCACCCGGGACAGGAGAAGAGACCCAGTACTTC
CASSPGTGEETQYF
>TRBV19|NA|TRBJ2-3|TRBD2
TGTGCCAGTAGGACACTAGCGAGCAGCACAGATACGCAGTATTTT
CASRTLASSTDTQYF
>TRBV11-3|medium-sized|TRBJ2-7|TRBD2
TGTGCCAGCAGCATTGCCGGGACTAGCGGCTACGAGCAGTACTTC
CASSIAGTSGYEQYF
>TRBV11-3|many|TRBJ1-2|NA
TGTGCCAGCAGCTTAGATCGATCTTACTATGGCTACACCTTC
CASSLDRSYYGYTF
>TRBV12-5|NA|TRBJ1-3|NA
TGTGCTAGCAGTGGGGTGGCTGGAAACACCATATATTTT
CASSGVAGNTIYF
>TRBV29-1|NA|TRBJ2-1|NA
TGCAGCGTTGTGAGGTCAGGTAGTCCCAATGAGCAGTTCTTC
CSVVRSGSPNEQFF
>TRBV27|NA|TRBJ2-7|NA
TGTGCCAGCAGTTATTCGACCTACGAGCAGTACTTC
CASSYSTYEQYF
>TRBV11-3|NA|TRBJ1-5|NA
TGTGCCAGCAGCTCCCGGACTATGAGCAATCAGCCCCAGCATTTT
CASSSRTMSNQPQHF
>TRBV7-6|few|TRBJ2-7|TRBD2
TGTGCCAGCAGACAGACTAGCGGGGAATACGAGCAGTACTTC
CASRQTSGEYEQYF
>TRBV19|NA|TRBJ1-4|TRBD1
TGTGCCAGTAGTATTAGGACAGGTACTAATGAAAAACTGTTTTTT
CASSIRTGTNEKLFF
>TRBV6-8|few|TRBJ1-5|TRBD1
TGTGCCAGCAGTCACACGGGACAGGGGAAGGCTCAGCCCCAGCATTTT
CASSHTGQGKAQPQHF
>TRBV25-1|NA|TRBJ1-2|NA
TGTGCCAGCAGCGACCGGGACACGGATGGCTACACCTTC
CASSDRDTDGYTF
>TRBV6-8|few|TRBJ2-7|TRBD1
TGTGCCAGCAGCCACTCCGGACAGGACACCATCTACGAGCAGTACTTC
CASSHSGQDTIYEQYF
>TRBV6-9|NA|TRBJ1-1|TRBD1
TGTGCCAGCAGACTACAGGGGGAAGCTTTCTTT
CASRLQGEAFF
>TRBV18|NA|TRBJ1-4|NA
TGTGCCAGCTCCCTTGACAATGAAAAACTGTTTTTT
CASSLDNEKLFF
>TRBV6-8|few|TRBJ2-7|NA
TGTGCCAGCAGTTTCGACGGGTACTACGAGCAGTACTTC
CASSFDGYYEQYF
>TRBV6-8|once|TRBJ2-5|TRBD1
TGTGCCAGCAGCCCAGGGGGTAGCCAAGAGACCCAGTACTTC
CASSPGGSQETQYF
>TRBV10-3|NA|TRBJ1-1|NA
TGTGCCATCAGTCGCGGGGTGAACACTGAAGCTTTCTTT
CAISRGVNTEAFF
>TRBV19|once|TRBJ2-5|NA
TGTGCCAGTAGTATTCGGGGGGAGACCCAGTACTTC
CASSIRGETQYF
>TRBV27|NA|TRBJ1-1|NA
TGTGCCAGCAGTTTGAACCAGGCGGCCGCTGAAGCTTTCTTT
CASSLNQAAAEAFF
>TRBV9|many|TRBJ1-2|TRBD1
TGTGCCAGATGGGACAGGTTTAACTATGGCTACACCTTC
CARWDRFNYGYTF
>TRBV6-8|NA|TRBJ1-6|TRBD1
TGTGCCAGCAGTTACGAGACAGGGGGTAACTTTCCATTTTCACCCCTCCACTTT
CASSYETGGNFPFSPLHF
>TRBV12-5|NA|TRBJ2-3|TRBD2
TGTGCTAGTGGTTTGGCTAAAGAAGCGGGAGCACCAGATACGCAGTATTTT
CASGLAKEAGAPDTQYF